These T cell receptor beta chains were read from a single sample in a study of T cell changes during pregnancy in multiple sclerosis. Assay used: immunoSEQ multiplex PCR; TCRdb lists only in-frame clones, some missing. The repertoire consists of 80,000 to 130,000 clones, with more than 90% occurring once and the leading ten covering 1% to 1.5%. The source material was peripheral blood, sampled in the second trimester of pregnancy. The receptor source for this set is a female donor with multiple sclerosis, enrolled in a pregnancy study. Both conserved end residues are part of each CDR3. Fields, in order: V gene, J gene, CDR3 protein.

>TRBV5-1|TRBJ2-2
CASSSDSLRGELFF
>TRBV6-1|TRBJ2-5
CASSETSGRETQYF
>TRBV7-6|TRBJ1-3
CASSLDRGSGNTIYF
>TRBV5-8|TRBJ2-7
CASSLLVSYEQYF
>TRBV7-2|TRBJ2-7
CASSLDRASYEQYF
>TRBV29-1|TRBJ2-7
CSAWFNSYEQYF
>TRBV7-3|TRBJ2-1
CASSLLPSGSYNEQFF
>TRBV9|TRBJ2-6
CASSPGTGVGANVLTF
>TRBV6-5|TRBJ2-3
CASKQGSYGDTQYF
>TRBV28|TRBJ1-5
CASSLLGRAGDQPQHF
>TRBV9|TRBJ1-2
CASRGLLNYGYTF
>TRBV27|TRBJ1-2
CASSPSGSNYGYTF
>TRBV5-5|TRBJ1-2
CASSLRQGGYGYTF
>TRBV5-4|TRBJ1-2
CASSLTGGRGYTF
>TRBV18|TRBJ1-6
CASSPQRDRGNSPLHF
>TRBV9|TRBJ2-2
CASSVRGLAGGYAGELFF
>TRBV7-3|TRBJ2-1
CASSLSAGAYNEQFF
>TRBV4-1|TRBJ2-2
CASSQDKQGANTGELFF
>TRBV7-9|TRBJ2-3
CASSLALPGRERPDTQYF
>TRBV6-1|TRBJ1-5
CASHWGTVSQPQHF
>TRBV6-1|TRBJ2-2
CASSVKQGATGELFF
>TRBV5-6|TRBJ1-1
CASSLIQGDTEAFF
>TRBV19|TRBJ2-7
CASSLASEQYF
>TRBV9|TRBJ1-4
CASSVDEGINEKLFF
>TRBV2|TRBJ1-4
CASSDGGTGGEKLFF
>TRBV2|TRBJ1-5
CASSSTSDQPQHF
>TRBV28|TRBJ2-5
CASSVEQQGWGAETQYF
>TRBV9|TRBJ2-2
CASSGGLAGAGELFF
>TRBV9|TRBJ2-1
CASSGTSGNNEQFF
>TRBV5-1|TRBJ2-7
CASSLGGSTYEQYF